This TCR beta chain is drawn from a study of blood T cells in healthy people across ages. To note about this clonotype: The junction departs from germline at one end; a sequencing error may be responsible.

Germline lookup yields CDR1 DFQATT and CDR2 SNEGSKA (reference sequence). This CDR3 comprises 13 residues. The use of a sample-barcoded 5' primer and a J-beta primer mix characterized a second PCR of about 6 to 12 cycles. Each of the samples gave a minimum of 3 million paired-end reads that contained CDR3. One entry per CDR3 protein, called by TCRdb with MiXCR from the 5' RACE reads. The data contain roughly 1,100,000 distinct CDR3 sequences, under 30% of them singletons. Donors were systemically healthy Caucasian individuals from Russia aged 6 to 90 years. The data were also submitted as part of a second study, on T cells of mothers and their children. That work adds: A few mothers and their six children, all healthy Caucasians, donated. Slightly higher, non-significant overlap characterized related mother-child pairs relative to unrelated pairs.

The sample was blood. The receptor was derived from a girl aged 2-10 years in good health. This chain links TRBV20-1 with TRBJ1-2; 9 bases agree with TRBD1. The CDR3 nucleotides are TGCAGTACTAGAGTACAGGGGGCCGGTGGCTACACCTTC. Translating it yields CSTRVQGAGGYTF.